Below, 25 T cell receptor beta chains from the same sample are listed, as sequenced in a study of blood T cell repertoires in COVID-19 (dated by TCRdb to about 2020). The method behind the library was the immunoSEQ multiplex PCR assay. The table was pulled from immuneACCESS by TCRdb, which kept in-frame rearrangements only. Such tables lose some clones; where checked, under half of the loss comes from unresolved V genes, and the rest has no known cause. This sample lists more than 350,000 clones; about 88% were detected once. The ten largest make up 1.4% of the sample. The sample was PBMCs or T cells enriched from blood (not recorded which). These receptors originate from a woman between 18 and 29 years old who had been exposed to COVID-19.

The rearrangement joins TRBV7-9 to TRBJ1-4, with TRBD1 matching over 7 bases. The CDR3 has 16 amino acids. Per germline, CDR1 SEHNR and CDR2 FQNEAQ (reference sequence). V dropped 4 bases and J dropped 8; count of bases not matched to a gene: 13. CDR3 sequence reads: CASSWELQGTSEKLFF. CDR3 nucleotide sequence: TGTGCCAGCAGCTGGGAACTACAGGGGACAAGCGAAAAACTGTTTTTT. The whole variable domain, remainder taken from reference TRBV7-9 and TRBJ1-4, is DTGVSQNPRHKITKRGQNVTFRCDPISEHNRLYWYRQTLGQGPEFLTYFQNEAQLEKSRLLSDRFSAERPKGSFSTLEIQRTEQGDSAMYLCASSWELQGTSEKLFFGSGTQLSVL.

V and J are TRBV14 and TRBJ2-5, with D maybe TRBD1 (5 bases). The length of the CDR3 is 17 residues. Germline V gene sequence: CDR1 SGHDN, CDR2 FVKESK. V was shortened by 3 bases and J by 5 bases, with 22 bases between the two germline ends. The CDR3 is CASSQWGEGAIGETQYF. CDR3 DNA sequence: TGTGCCAGCAGCCAGTGGGGTGAAGGGGCGATTGGGGAGACCCAGTACTTC.

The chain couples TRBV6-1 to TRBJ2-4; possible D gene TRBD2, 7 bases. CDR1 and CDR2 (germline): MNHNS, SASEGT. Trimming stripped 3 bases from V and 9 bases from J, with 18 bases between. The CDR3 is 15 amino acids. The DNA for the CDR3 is TGTGCCAGCAGTGAGATGGGGGGGGGCCGGATCATTCAGTACTTC. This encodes CASSEMGGGRIIQYF.

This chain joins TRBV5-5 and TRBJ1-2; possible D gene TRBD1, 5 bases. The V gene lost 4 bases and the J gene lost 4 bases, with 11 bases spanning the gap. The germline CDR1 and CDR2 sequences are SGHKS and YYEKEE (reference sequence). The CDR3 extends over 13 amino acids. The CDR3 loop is CASSVGASYGYTF. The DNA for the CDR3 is TGTGCCAGCAGCGTTGGGGCCAGCTATGGCTACACCTTC.

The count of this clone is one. The CDR3 loop reads CASSHGTGSSSGSPYNEQFF. The CDR3 DNA reads TGTGCCAGCAGTCATGGGACAGGGAGTTCTAGCGGGAGCCCCTACAATGAGCAGTTCTTC. The chain employs TRBV28 and TRBJ2-1, with D possibly being TRBD2 (10 bases). This CDR3 contains 20 residues. The V and J ends lost 5 bases and 2 bases respectively, with 28 bases between them. Germline-derived CDR1 and CDR2 are MDHEN and SYDVKM.

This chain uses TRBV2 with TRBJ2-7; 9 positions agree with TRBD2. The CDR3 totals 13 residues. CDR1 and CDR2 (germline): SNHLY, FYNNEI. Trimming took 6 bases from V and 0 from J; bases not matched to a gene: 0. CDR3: CASRTSGSYEQYF. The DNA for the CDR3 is TGTGCCAGCAGGACTAGCGGCTCCTACGAGCAGTACTTC.

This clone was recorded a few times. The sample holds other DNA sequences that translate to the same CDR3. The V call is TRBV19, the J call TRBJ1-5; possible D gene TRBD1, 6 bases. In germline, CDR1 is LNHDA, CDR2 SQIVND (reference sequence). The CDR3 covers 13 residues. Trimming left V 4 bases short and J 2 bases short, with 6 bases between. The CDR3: CASSTGGNQPQHF. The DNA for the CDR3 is TGTGCCAGTAGTACAGGGGGCAATCAGCCCCAGCATTTT.

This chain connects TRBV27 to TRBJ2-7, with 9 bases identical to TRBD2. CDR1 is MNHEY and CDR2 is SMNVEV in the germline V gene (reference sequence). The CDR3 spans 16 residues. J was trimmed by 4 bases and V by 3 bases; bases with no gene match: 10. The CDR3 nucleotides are TGTGCCAGCAGTTTTAATCCTGCGGGAGGGCCGTACGAGCAGTACTTC. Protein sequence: CASSFNPAGGPYEQYF.

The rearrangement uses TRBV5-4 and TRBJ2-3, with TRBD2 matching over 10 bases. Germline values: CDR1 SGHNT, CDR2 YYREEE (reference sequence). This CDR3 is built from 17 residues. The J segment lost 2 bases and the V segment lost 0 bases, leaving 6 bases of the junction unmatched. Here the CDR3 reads CASSLVKLAGTTDTQYF. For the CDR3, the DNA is TGTGCCAGCAGCTTGGTGAAACTAGCGGGGACCACAGATACGCAGTATTTT.

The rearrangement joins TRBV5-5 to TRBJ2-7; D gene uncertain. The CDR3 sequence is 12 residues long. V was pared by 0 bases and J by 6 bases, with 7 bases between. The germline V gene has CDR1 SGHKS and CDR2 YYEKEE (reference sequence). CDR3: CASSLATPEQYF. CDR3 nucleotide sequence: TGTGCCAGCAGCTTGGCCACACCCGAGCAGTACTTC. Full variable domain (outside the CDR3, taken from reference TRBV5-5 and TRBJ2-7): DAGVTQSPTHLIKTRGQQVTLRCSPISGHKSVSWYQQVLGQGPQFIFQYYEKEERGRGNFPDRFSARQFPNYSSELNVNALLLGDSALYLCASSLATPEQYFGPGTRLTVT.

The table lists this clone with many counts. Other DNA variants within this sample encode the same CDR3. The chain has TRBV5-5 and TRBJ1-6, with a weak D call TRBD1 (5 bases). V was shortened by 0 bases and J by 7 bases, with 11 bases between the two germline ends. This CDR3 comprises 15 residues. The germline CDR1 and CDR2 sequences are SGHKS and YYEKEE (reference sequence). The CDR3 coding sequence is TGTGCCAGCAGCTTGGCCGGGACTGAGAATTCACCCCTCCACTTT. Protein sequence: CASSLAGTENSPLHF. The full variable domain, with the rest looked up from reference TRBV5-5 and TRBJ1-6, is DAGVTQSPTHLIKTRGQQVTLRCSPISGHKSVSWYQQVLGQGPQFIFQYYEKEERGRGNFPDRFSARQFPNYSSELNVNALLLGDSALYLCASSLAGTENSPLHFGNGTRLTVT.

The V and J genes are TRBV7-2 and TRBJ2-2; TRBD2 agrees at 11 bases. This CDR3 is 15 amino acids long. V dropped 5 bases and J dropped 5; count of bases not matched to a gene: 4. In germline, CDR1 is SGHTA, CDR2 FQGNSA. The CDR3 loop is CASSPSGGRTGELFF. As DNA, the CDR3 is TGTGCCAGCAGCCCTAGCGGGGGGCGAACCGGGGAGCTGTTTTTT.

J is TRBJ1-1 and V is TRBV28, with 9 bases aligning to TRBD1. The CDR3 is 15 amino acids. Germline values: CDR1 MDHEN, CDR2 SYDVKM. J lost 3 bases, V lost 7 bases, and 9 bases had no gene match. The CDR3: CASITGGFGDTEAFF. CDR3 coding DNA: TGTGCCAGCATCACAGGGGGCTTCGGAGACACTGAAGCTTTCTTT.

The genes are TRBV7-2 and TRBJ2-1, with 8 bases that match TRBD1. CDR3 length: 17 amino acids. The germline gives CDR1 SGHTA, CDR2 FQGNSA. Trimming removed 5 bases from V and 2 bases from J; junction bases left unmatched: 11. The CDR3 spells CASSLSAGGWAYNEQFF. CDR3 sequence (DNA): TGTGCCAGCAGCCTATCCGCAGGGGGCTGGGCCTACAATGAGCAGTTCTTC.

CDR3 nucleotide sequence: TGTGCCAGCAGCCAAGATTTTACCGCAGGGCTCTCTGGAGTGGGCTACACCTTC. The encoded protein is CASSQDFTAGLSGVGYTF. The V call is TRBV4-2, the J call TRBJ1-2; D is perhaps TRBD1 (5 bases). Trimming removed 0 bases from V and 8 bases from J, with 25 bases in between. Germline values: CDR1 LGHNA, CDR2 YNFKEQ. This CDR3 contains 18 residues.

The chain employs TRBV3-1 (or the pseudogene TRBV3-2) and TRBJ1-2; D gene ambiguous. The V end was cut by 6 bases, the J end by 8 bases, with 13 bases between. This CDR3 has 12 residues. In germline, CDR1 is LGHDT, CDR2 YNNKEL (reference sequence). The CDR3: CASSRRDLGYTF. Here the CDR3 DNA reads TGTGCCAGCAGTCGACGGGATCTAGGCTACACCTTC.

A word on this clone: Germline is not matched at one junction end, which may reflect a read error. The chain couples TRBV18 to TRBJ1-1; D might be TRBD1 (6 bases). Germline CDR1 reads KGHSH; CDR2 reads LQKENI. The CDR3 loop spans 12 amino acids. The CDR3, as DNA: TGTGCCAGCTCACCTATACAGGGAGAGGAGCCTTTT. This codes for CASSPIQGEEPF.

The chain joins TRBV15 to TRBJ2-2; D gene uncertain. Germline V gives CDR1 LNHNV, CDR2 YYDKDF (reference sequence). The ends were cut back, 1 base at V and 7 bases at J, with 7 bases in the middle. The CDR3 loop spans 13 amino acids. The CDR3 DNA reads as TGTGCCACCAGCAGAGGAGTCGGCGGGGAGCTGTTTTTT. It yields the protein CATSRGVGGELFF.

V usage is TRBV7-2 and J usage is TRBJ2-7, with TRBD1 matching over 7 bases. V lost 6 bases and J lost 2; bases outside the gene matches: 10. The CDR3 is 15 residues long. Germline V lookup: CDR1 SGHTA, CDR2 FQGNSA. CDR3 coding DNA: TGTGCCAGCAGTCCAATAGAAGGGACAGCCTACGAGCAGTACTTC. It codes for CASSPIEGTAYEQYF.

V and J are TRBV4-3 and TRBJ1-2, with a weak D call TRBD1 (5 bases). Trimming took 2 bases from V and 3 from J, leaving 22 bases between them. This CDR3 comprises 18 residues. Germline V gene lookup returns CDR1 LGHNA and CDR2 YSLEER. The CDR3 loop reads CASSQQHVQALGDYGYTF. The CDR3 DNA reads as TGCGCCAGCAGCCAACAACACGTCCAGGCCCTAGGGGACTATGGCTACACCTTC.

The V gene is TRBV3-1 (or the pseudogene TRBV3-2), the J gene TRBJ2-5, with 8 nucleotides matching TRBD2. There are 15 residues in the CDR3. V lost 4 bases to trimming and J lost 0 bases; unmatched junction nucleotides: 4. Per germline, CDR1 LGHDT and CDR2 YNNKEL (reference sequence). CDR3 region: CASSPRLAYQETQYF. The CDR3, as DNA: TGTGCCAGCAGCCCCCGACTAGCGTACCAAGAGACCCAGTACTTC.

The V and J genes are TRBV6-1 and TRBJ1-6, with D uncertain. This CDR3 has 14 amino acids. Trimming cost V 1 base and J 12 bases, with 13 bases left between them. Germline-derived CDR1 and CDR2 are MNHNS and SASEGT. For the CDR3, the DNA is TGTGCCAGCAGTGAAGTGGGAGGGCTTAGACCCCTCCACTTT. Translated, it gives CASSEVGGLRPLHF.

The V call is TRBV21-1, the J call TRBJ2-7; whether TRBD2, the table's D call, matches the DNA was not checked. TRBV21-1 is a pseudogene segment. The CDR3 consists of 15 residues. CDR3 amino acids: CASSKVGGLFYEQYF. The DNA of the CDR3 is TGTGCCAGCAGCAAAGTGGGGGGACTGTTCTACGAGCAGTACTTC.

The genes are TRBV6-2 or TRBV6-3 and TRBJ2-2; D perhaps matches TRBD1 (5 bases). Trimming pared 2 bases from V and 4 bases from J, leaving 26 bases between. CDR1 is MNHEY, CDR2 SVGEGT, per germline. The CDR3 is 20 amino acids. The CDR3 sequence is CASSYPNWGTVEVGTGELFF. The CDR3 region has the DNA TGTGCCAGCAGTTACCCGAATTGGGGCACAGTCGAAGTTGGCACCGGGGAGCTGTTTTTT.

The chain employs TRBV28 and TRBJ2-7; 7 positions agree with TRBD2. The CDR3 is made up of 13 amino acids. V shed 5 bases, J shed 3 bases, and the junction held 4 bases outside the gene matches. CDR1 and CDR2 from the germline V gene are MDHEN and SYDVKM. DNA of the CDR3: TGTGCCAGCAGTCCCGGACTAGGCTACGAGCAGTACTTC. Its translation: CASSPGLGYEQYF.